Below, 27 T cell receptor beta chains from the same sample are listed, as sequenced in a study of blood T cell repertoires in COVID-19. Method: immunoSEQ multiplex PCR; TCRdb's copy keeps in-frame clones and lacks some. The sample includes fewer than 85,000 clones, 60% to 75% of them seen just once. The specimen sequenced was peripheral blood. Receptor source: a woman aged 70-85 years with acute or convalescent COVID-19.

V is TRBV5-1 and J is TRBJ1-2; 12 bases map to TRBD1. J lost 5 bases, V lost 6 bases, and 8 bases had no gene match. The CDR3 loop spans 15 amino acids. In germline, CDR1 is SGHRS, CDR2 YFSETQ. The CDR3 nucleotides are TGCGCCAGCACCAAAGGGACAGGGGGCGAGTATGGCTACACCTTC. Its protein product is CASTKGTGGEYGYTF.

The chain uses TRBV19 and TRBJ2-5; D possibly corresponds to TRBD2 (6 bases). Trimming pared 4 bases from V and 2 bases from J, leaving 11 bases between. This CDR3 has 14 amino acids. Germline CDR1 LNHDA, CDR2 SQIVND (reference sequence). CDR3 coding DNA: TGTGCCAGTAGTAGCTTAGCGGTACAAGAGACCCAGTACTTC. It encodes CASSSLAVQETQYF.

A few counts support this clone. The chain couples TRBV16 to TRBJ2-7; D not certain. V lost 3 bases and J 4 bases, leaving 13 bases between the germline ends. The length of the CDR3 is 14 residues. CDR1 is KGHSY and CDR2 is FQNENV in the germline V gene. DNA for the CDR3: TGTGCCAGCAGCCATTCCACCGGGTCTTACGAGCAGTACTTC. Translation: CASSHSTGSYEQYF.

CDR3 in amino acids: CSVVGQGADGYTF. CDR3 coding DNA: TGCAGCGTTGTCGGACAGGGGGCTGATGGCTACACCTTC. The chain joins TRBV29-1 to TRBJ1-2; 11 bases align to TRBD1. The CDR3 has 13 amino acids. Per the germline V gene, CDR1 is SQVTM and CDR2 is ANQGSEA. Losses at the gene ends were 4 bases for V and 6 bases for J; bases not matched to a gene: 4.

The chain has TRBV7-2 and TRBJ1-2; 8 nucleotides line up with TRBD1. Germline loops: CDR1 SGHTA, CDR2 FQGNSA. The ends lost 5 bases at V and 0 bases at J; junction bases unmatched: 5. The CDR3 contains 15 residues. In DNA, the CDR3 is TGTGCCAGCAGCGCGACAGGGGATCCTAACTATGGCTACACCTTC. As protein: CASSATGDPNYGYTF. Drawing the rest from reference TRBV7-2 and TRBJ1-2, the complete variable domain is GAGVSQSPSNKVTEKGKDVELRCDPISGHTALYWYRQSLGQGLEFLIYFQGNSAPDKSGLPSDRFSAERTGGSVSTLTIQRTQQEDSAVYLCASSATGDPNYGYTFGSGTRLTVV.

The chain is built from TRBV7-9 and TRBJ2-7; 7 positions match TRBD1. From germline, CDR1 is SEHNR and CDR2 FQNEAQ (reference sequence). This CDR3 spans 13 amino acids. Unmatched junction bases numbered 4, after V lost 5 bases and J lost 3 bases. CDR3 DNA: TGTGCCAGCAGCCCCGGGACAGACTACGAGCAGTACTTC. Residues: CASSPGTDYEQYF.

The chain carries TRBV9 and TRBJ1-3; D call uncertain. The CDR3 consists of 16 residues. V lost 0 bases and J lost 0, with 10 bases in between. The germline gives CDR1 SGDLS, CDR2 YYNGEE. This chain's CDR3 is CASSVAPTDSGNTIYF. Here the CDR3 DNA reads TGTGCCAGCAGCGTAGCCCCGACTGACTCTGGAAACACCATATATTTT.

This clone was counted between two and nine times. The chain uses TRBV12-3 or TRBV12-4 and TRBJ2-7, with D hard to call. This CDR3 has 12 residues. V was clipped by 4 bases and J by 2 bases, with 6 bases between them. The CDR3 region has the DNA TGTGCCAGCAGTTACTCCACCTACGAGCAGTACTTC. This codes for CASSYSTYEQYF.

The V call is TRBV5-6, the J call TRBJ2-5, with D possibly TRBD2 on 6 matching bases. Deletions cut 3 bases from V and 2 bases from J, with 11 bases between. Germline CDR1 reads SGHDT; CDR2 reads YYEEEE. The length of the CDR3 is 14 residues. CDR3 loop: CASSYEGRQETQYF. CDR3 DNA: TGTGCCAGCAGCTATGAGGGGAGGCAAGAGACCCAGTACTTC. The full variable domain, with the rest looked up from reference TRBV5-6 and TRBJ2-5, is DAGVTQSPTHLIKTRGQQVTLRCSPKSGHDTVSWYQQALGQGPQFIFQYYEEEERQRGNFPDRFSGHQFPNYSSELNVNALLLGDSALYLCASSYEGRQETQYFGPGTRLLVL.

The V and J genes are TRBV19 and TRBJ1-4; 8 bases match TRBD1. Germline V gives CDR1 LNHDA, CDR2 SQIVND (reference sequence). V dropped 6 bases and J dropped 3; count of bases not matched to a gene: 3. The CDR3 consists of 14 residues. The CDR3 is CASSQGAANEKLFF. The CDR3 nucleotides are TGTGCCAGTAGCCAGGGGGCGGCTAATGAAAAACTGTTTTTT. Using reference TRBV19 and TRBJ1-4 for the parts outside the CDR3, the full variable domain is DGGITQSPKYLFRKEGQNVTLSCEQNLNHDAMYWYRQDPGQGLRLIYYSQIVNDFQKGDIAEGYSVSREKKESFPLTVTSAQKNPTAFYLCASSQGAANEKLFFGSGTQLSVL.

V usage is TRBV18 and J usage is TRBJ1-3, with a possible D match to TRBD1 (5 bases). The CDR3 is made up of 15 amino acids. The V end lost 1 base, the J end lost 0 bases, and 7 bases lay between the germline ends. Germline assignment: CDR1 KGHSH and CDR2 LQKENI. CDR3 region: CASSPRGNSGNTIYF. DNA for the CDR3: TGTGCCAGCTCACCACGGGGCAACTCTGGAAACACCATATATTTT.

This clone was counted only a few times. This chain connects TRBV28 to TRBJ2-7, with D perhaps matching TRBD1 (6 bases). The CDR3 loop spans 12 amino acids. Trimming shortened V by 8 bases and J by 4 bases, and 12 bases separated the two germline ends. CDR1 and CDR2 (germline): MDHEN, SYDVKM. The CDR3 sequence: CASAGEPYEQYF. Here the CDR3 DNA reads TGTGCCAGCGCAGGGGAACCTTACGAGCAGTACTTC.

The chain has TRBV5-6 and TRBJ2-2, with TRBD2 matching 7 bases. The CDR3 consists of 15 residues. The V gene's germline CDR1 is SGHDT and CDR2 YYEEEE. Losses at the gene ends were 4 bases for V and 9 bases for J; bases not matched to a gene: 12. CDR3 DNA: TGTGCCAGCAGCCCCGGCTGGGGGGGTGACCGGGAGCTGTTTTTT. Its protein product is CASSPGWGGDRELFF.

This chain links TRBV10-3 with TRBJ2-5; perhaps TRBD2 as D (5 bases). This CDR3 is built from 16 residues. V was cut by 3 bases and J by 3 bases, with 17 bases left in between. Germline V gene lookup returns CDR1 ENHRY and CDR2 SYGVKD. In DNA form, the CDR3 reads TGTGCCATCAGTGATCCATACCGGACTCCAAAAGAGACCCAGTACTTC. It specifies CAISDPYRTPKETQYF.

The chain combines TRBV7-9 with TRBJ1-2; D is unresolved. The V gene's germline CDR1 is SEHNR and CDR2 FQNEAQ (reference sequence). The CDR3 is 14 amino acids. V was trimmed by 10 bases and J by 10 bases, leaving 25 bases between them. The CDR3 region is CAISAYTELGYYTF. In DNA form, the CDR3 reads TGTGCCATTTCAGCTTATACGGAGCTGGGTTACTACACCTTC. The full variable domain, completed using reference TRBV7-9 and TRBJ1-2, is DTGVSQNPRHKITKRGQNVTFRCDPISEHNRLYWYRQTLGQGPEFLTYFQNEAQLEKSRLLSDRFSAERPKGSFSTLEIQRTEQGDSAMYLCAISAYTELGYYTFGSGTRLTVV.

The rearrangement joins TRBV28 to TRBJ1-2; D is possibly TRBD1 (5 bases). The ends were cut back, 8 bases at V and 4 bases at J, with 20 bases in the middle. The CDR3 length is 15 residues. Germline CDR1 is MDHEN and CDR2 is SYDVKM. CDR3 in amino acids: CASGAAGRTFYGYTF. CDR3 coding DNA: TGTGCCAGCGGAGCCGCGGGGCGGACGTTCTATGGCTACACCTTC.

The genes are TRBV4-2 and TRBJ2-3; 10 bases are shared with TRBD2. This CDR3 comprises 18 residues. CDR1 and CDR2 from the germline V gene are LGHNA and YNFKEQ. After removal of 0 bases from V and 2 bases from J, the junction contained 8 bases not matched to a gene. CDR3: CASSQDQTLAGLTDTQYF. In nucleotides, the CDR3 is TGTGCCAGCAGCCAAGATCAGACACTAGCGGGGCTCACAGATACGCAGTATTTT.

This chain joins TRBV27 and TRBJ1-3; 7 positions agree with TRBD1. Trimming at V came to 5 bases and at J to 0 bases, leaving 4 bases not matched to a gene. Germline CDR1 and CDR2: MNHEY and SMNVEV (reference sequence). The CDR3 contains 15 residues. CDR3: CASSQQGYSGNTIYF. The CDR3 DNA follows: TGTGCCAGCAGTCAACAGGGGTACTCTGGAAACACCATATATTTT.

The chain has TRBV11-1 and TRBJ2-2; D not resolved. Germline lookup yields CDR1 SGHAT and CDR2 FQDESV (reference sequence). Trimming cost V 6 bases and J 4 bases, with 12 bases left between them. The CDR3 has 14 residues. The CDR3 nucleotides are TGTGCCAGCAGATCTAATCGGGTCACCGGGGAGCTGTTTTTT. Translation: CASRSNRVTGELFF.

The chain is built from TRBV29-1 and TRBJ2-7, with D possibly TRBD2 on 5 matching bases. CDR1 and CDR2 (germline): SQVTM, ANQGSEA. Trimming left V 6 bases short and J 3 bases short, with 15 bases between. This CDR3 region has 13 residues. The DNA for the CDR3 is TGCAGCGTCCGGAGCAATGCGGGCTACGAGCAGTACTTC. Translated, it gives CSVRSNAGYEQYF.

This rearrangement joins TRBV5-6 to TRBJ1-1; D gene unclear. Germline-derived CDR1 and CDR2 are SGHDT and YYEEEE. This CDR3 spans 13 amino acids. V lost 6 bases to trimming and J lost 5 bases, with 14 bases between them. CDR3 in DNA: TGTGCCAGCAACTCCCCCGGGAAAACTGAAGCTTTCTTT. This translates into CASNSPGKTEAFF.

The chain joins TRBV27 to TRBJ1-1; TRBD1 aligns across 8 bases. J gave up 0 bases and V 6 bases, and 3 bases lay outside the gene matches. The CDR3 is 14 residues long. Germline CDR1 reads MNHEY; CDR2 reads SMNVEV (reference sequence). CDR3 loop: CASRAGQVNTEAFF. CDR3 sequence (DNA): TGTGCCAGCAGGGCGGGACAGGTGAACACTGAAGCTTTCTTT.

The chain combines TRBV28 with TRBJ2-2; possible D gene TRBD2, 6 bases. V lost 2 bases and J 12 bases, leaving 16 bases between the germline ends. Germline assignment: CDR1 MDHEN and CDR2 SYDVKM. The CDR3 is 14 amino acids. The CDR3 sequence: CASSLPPEGGQLFF. The CDR3 DNA reads as TGTGCCAGCAGTTTACCCCCCGAAGGAGGGCAGCTGTTTTTT.

V is TRBV5-1 and J is TRBJ2-7; 7 nucleotides align to TRBD1. Germline loops: CDR1 SGHRS, CDR2 YFSETQ. The CDR3 is 14 amino acids. Trimming removed 0 bases from V and 2 bases from J; junction bases left unmatched: 2. CDR3 in amino acids: CASSLGGQTYEQYF. The CDR3 bases are TGCGCCAGCAGCTTGGGGGGACAGACCTACGAGCAGTACTTC. Full variable domain (missing parts from reference TRBV5-1 and TRBJ2-7): KAGVTQTPRYLIKTRGQQVTLSCSPISGHRSVSWYQQTPGQGLQFLFEYFSETQRNKGNFPGRFSGRQFSNSRSEMNVSTLELGDSALYLCASSLGGQTYEQYFGPGTRLTVT.

The chain links TRBV4-1 to TRBJ2-5, with D tentatively TRBD2 (6 bases). Germline-derived CDR1 and CDR2 are MGHRA and YSYEKL. The CDR3 sequence is 12 residues long. With 3 bases removed from V and 14 bases from J, the gap between germline ends came to 16 bases. CDR3 sequence reads: CASSHQSGPLYF. The CDR3 DNA is TGCGCCAGCAGCCACCAAAGCGGGCCCCTCTACTTC.

The chain carries TRBV28 and TRBJ2-4; 8 bases align to TRBD2. CDR3 length: 15 amino acids. Trimming at V came to 6 bases and at J to 7 bases, leaving 11 bases not matched to a gene. Germline V gene lookup returns CDR1 MDHEN and CDR2 SYDVKM. CDR3 amino acids: CASRKNGLADNIQYF. In DNA form, the CDR3 reads TGTGCCAGCAGGAAAAATGGACTAGCAGATAACATTCAGTACTTC.

This clone appeared a few times. The rearrangement links TRBV7-2 to TRBJ2-1; the D gene is possibly TRBD2 (5 bases). Germline assignment: CDR1 SGHTA and CDR2 FQGNSA. The length of the CDR3 is 16 residues. Trimming stripped 5 bases from V and 0 bases from J, with 14 bases between. CDR3 coding DNA: TGTGCCAGCAGCACGGTGAGCGGAACCTCCTACAATGAGCAGTTCTTC. Translation gives CASSTVSGTSYNEQFF. The full variable domain, rest sourced from reference TRBV7-2 and TRBJ2-1, is GAGVSQSPSNKVTEKGKDVELRCDPISGHTALYWYRQSLGQGLEFLIYFQGNSAPDKSGLPSDRFSAERTGGSVSTLTIQRTQQEDSAVYLCASSTVSGTSYNEQFFGPGTRLTVL.